A selection of T cell receptor beta chains follows, all from one sample in a study of OX40 agonist ivuxolimab in advanced cancers. Clones were sequenced by immunoSEQ multiplex PCR, and TCRdb holds only the in-frame ones, with some missing. The table has about 61,000 clones, under 85% seen once. The sequencing here drew on CD4+ or CD8+ T cells sorted from blood, taken in a trial of the OX40 agonist ivuxolimab. These receptors were collected from an adult with an advanced solid tumor such as melanoma, head and neck, liver or kidney cancer. CDR3s include the opening cysteine and the closing phenylalanine or tryptophan. D genes are given only for firm matches. Only some rows state a clone size, as once, few, many or a class for expanded clones.

abundance,v_gene,d_gene,j_gene,CDR3aa,CDR3nt
.,TRBV7-2,.,TRBJ1-2,CASRPGWGLDNYGYTF,TGTGCCAGCAGACCAGGGTGGGGGTTAGATAACTATGGCTACACCTTC
.,TRBV27,.,TRBJ2-7,CASSSSSSYEQYF,TGTGCCAGCAGTTCCTCGAGCTCCTACGAGCAGTACTTC
once,TRBV6-5,TRBD2,TRBJ2-3,CASSYSIAGGPDTQYF,TGTGCCAGCAGTTACTCGATTGCGGGGGGCCCAGATACGCAGTATTTT
.,TRBV12-1,.,TRBJ2-1,CASSYRSGGAYNEQFF,TGTGCCAGCAGCTACCGAAGCGGGGGGGCCTACAATGAGCAGTTCTTC
once,TRBV2,.,TRBJ2-5,CASKLGETQYF,TGTGCCAGCAAATTGGGGGAGACCCAGTACTTC
.,TRBV6-1,.,TRBJ2-1,CASTSSGGLGNEQFF,TGTGCCAGCACCTCAAGTGGGGGATTGGGGAATGAGCAGTTCTTC
.,TRBV11-3,.,TRBJ1-3,CASSLGGSANGNTIYF,TGTGCCAGCAGCTTAGGGGGCAGCGCCAATGGAAACACCATATATTTT
few,TRBV6-7,.,TRBJ2-5,CASSYPGGSETQYF,TGTGCCAGCAGTTACCCCGGTGGGTCGGAGACCCAGTACTTC
once,TRBV19,.,TRBJ1-5,CASTPTRQNSNQPQHF,TGTGCCAGTACCCCTACGAGGCAGAATAGCAATCAGCCCCAGCATTTT
.,TRBV28,.,TRBJ1-1,CASSLLGAGNTEAFF,TGTGCCAGCAGCCTCTTAGGGGCCGGAAACACTGAAGCTTTCTTT
.,TRBV5-4,TRBD2,TRBJ2-1,CASSLDGGGYNEQFF,TGTGCCAGCAGCTTGGATGGCGGGGGGTACAATGAGCAGTTCTTC
.,TRBV30,TRBD2,TRBJ2-2,CAWSVTSGAGELFF,TGTGCCTGGAGTGTAACTAGCGGGGCCGGGGAGCTGTTTTTT
.,TRBV5-1,.,TRBJ2-3,CASSSLGGQARGTQYF,TGCGCCAGCAGCTCCTTGGGGGGCCAAGCACGAGGGACGCAGTATTTT
.,TRBV27,.,TRBJ1-2,CASSSPGSYGYTF,TGTGCCAGCAGTTCCCCAGGGAGCTATGGCTACACCTTC
.,TRBV4-2,TRBD2,TRBJ2-3,CASSQDIAGWTDTQYF,TGTGCCAGCAGCCAAGATATAGCGGGGTGGACAGATACGCAGTATTTT
.,TRBV9,TRBD1,TRBJ1-4,CASSLNGQGGEKLFF,TGTGCCAGCAGCCTCAACGGACAGGGAGGGGAAAAACTGTTTTTT
.,TRBV5-1,.,TRBJ2-1,CASSLGGTDYNEQFF,TGCGCCAGCAGCTTGGGAGGGACGGACTACAATGAGCAGTTCTTC
.,TRBV9,.,TRBJ2-4,CASSVGRISGNIQYF,TGTGCCAGCAGCGTAGGGAGAATATCTGGAAACATTCAGTACTTC
few,TRBV6-5,.,TRBJ2-7,CASSYLRAGGYEQYF,TGTGCCAGCAGTTACCTCCGGGCAGGGGGGTACGAGCAGTACTTC
.,TRBV11-1,TRBD1,TRBJ1-2,CASSPTGNYGYTF,TGTGCCAGCAGCCCGACAGGGAACTATGGCTACACCTTC
.,TRBV18,.,TRBJ2-7,CASSQTVTYEQYF,TGTGCCAGCTCACAGACGGTCACCTACGAGCAGTACTTC
once,TRBV7-3,.,TRBJ1-1,CASSSTVNTEAFF,TGTGCCAGCAGCTCGACAGTGAACACTGAAGCTTTCTTT
.,TRBV13,TRBD2,TRBJ2-1,CASSLVLAGGKFF,TGTGCCAGCAGCTTGGTTCTAGCGGGGGGTAAGTTCTTC
once,TRBV6-5,TRBD2,TRBJ2-7,CASSYSTSGGVYF,TGTGCCAGCAGTTACTCTACTAGCGGGGGCGTCTACTTC
.,TRBV28,.,TRBJ2-4,CASTQLDEDIQYF,TGTGCCAGCACCCAATTAGATGAGGACATTCAGTACTTC
.,TRBV29-1,.,TRBJ2-7,CSASPTGFYEQYF,TGCAGCGCAAGCCCAACAGGGTTCTACGAGCAGTACTTC
once,TRBV12-5,TRBD2,TRBJ2-3,CASGFGTSGGDTQYF,TGTGCTAGTGGTTTCGGGACTAGCGGGGGAGATACGCAGTATTTT
.,TRBV9,.,TRBJ2-7,CASSVRGEFSHEQYF,TGTGCCAGCAGCGTCCGAGGGGAATTCTCCCACGAGCAGTACTTC
.,TRBV5-8,TRBD2,TRBJ2-1,CASSLETSSGGAYNEQFF,TGTGCCAGCAGCTTGGAGACTTCCAGCGGGGGCGCATACAATGAGCAGTTCTTC
.,TRBV11-2,.,TRBJ2-5,CASSSKQGRQETQYF,TGTGCCAGCAGCTCTAAACAGGGAAGGCAAGAGACCCAGTACTTC
.,TRBV15,TRBD2,TRBJ2-1,CATSRDFGGGSYNEQFF,TGTGCCACCAGCAGAGATTTCGGCGGGGGCTCCTACAATGAGCAGTTCTTC
.,TRBV5-6,TRBD2,TRBJ2-3,CASSDHGRGGTDTQYF,TGTGCCAGCAGCGACCACGGTCGGGGGGGGACAGATACGCAGTATTTT
.,TRBV27,.,TRBJ1-4,CASSLWVGTNEKLFF,TGTGCCAGCAGTTTATGGGTTGGAACTAATGAAAAACTGTTTTTT
.,TRBV6-6,.,TRBJ2-5,CASSYSQGQTQYF,TGTGCCAGCAGTTACTCGCAGGGCCAGACCCAGTACTTC
.,TRBV28,.,TRBJ2-5,CASRQETQYF,TGTGCCAGCAGGCAGGAGACCCAGTACTTC
.,TRBV7-9,.,TRBJ2-7,CASSSGSIVEQYF,TGTGCCAGCAGCTCGGGCAGTATAGTCGAGCAGTACTTC
.,TRBV11-2,.,TRBJ1-1,CASSLRQQNTEAFF,TGTGCCAGCAGCTTAAGACAACAGAACACTGAAGCTTTCTTT
.,TRBV11-3,.,TRBJ2-1,CASSLGLASGNEQFF,TGTGCCAGCAGCTTAGGACTGGCCTCCGGCAATGAGCAGTTCTTC
.,TRBV29-1,TRBD2,TRBJ2-1,CSVLGVAGGQGEQFF,TGCAGCGTCCTCGGGGTAGCGGGGGGGCAAGGAGAGCAGTTCTTC
.,TRBV5-6,.,TRBJ2-7,CASSLEVGTSRYEQYF,TGTGCCAGCAGCTTGGAGGTGGGGACCTCAAGATACGAGCAGTACTTC
.,TRBV5-1,TRBD2,TRBJ2-7,CASSPGGTTTNEQYF,TGCGCCAGCAGCCCGGGGGGGACTACCACCAACGAGCAGTACTTC